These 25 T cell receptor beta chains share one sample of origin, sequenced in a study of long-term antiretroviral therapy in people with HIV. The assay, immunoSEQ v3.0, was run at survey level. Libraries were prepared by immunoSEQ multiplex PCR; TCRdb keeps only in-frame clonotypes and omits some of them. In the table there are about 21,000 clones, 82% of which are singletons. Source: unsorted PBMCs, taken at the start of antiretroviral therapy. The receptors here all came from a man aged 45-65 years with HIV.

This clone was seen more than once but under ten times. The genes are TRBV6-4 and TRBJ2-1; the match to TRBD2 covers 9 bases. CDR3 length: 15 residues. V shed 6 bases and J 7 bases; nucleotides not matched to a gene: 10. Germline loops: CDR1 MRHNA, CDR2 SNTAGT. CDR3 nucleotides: TGTGCCAGCAGCCTAAAGAGCGGGGGGACGAATGAGCAGTTCTTC. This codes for CASSLKSGGTNEQFF.

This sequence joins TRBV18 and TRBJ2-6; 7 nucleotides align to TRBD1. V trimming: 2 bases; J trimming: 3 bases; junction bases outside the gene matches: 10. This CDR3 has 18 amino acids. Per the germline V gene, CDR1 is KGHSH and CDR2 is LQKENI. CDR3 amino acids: CASSPRDSVLFGANVLTF. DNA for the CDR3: TGTGCCAGCTCACCAAGGGACAGCGTCCTCTTTGGGGCCAACGTCCTGACTTTC.

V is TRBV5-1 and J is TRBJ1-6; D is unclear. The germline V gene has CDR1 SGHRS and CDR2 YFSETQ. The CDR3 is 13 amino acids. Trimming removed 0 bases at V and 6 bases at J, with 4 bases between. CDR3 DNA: TGCGCCAGCAGCTTGGGGCTTAATTCACCCCTCCACTTT. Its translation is CASSLGLNSPLHF.

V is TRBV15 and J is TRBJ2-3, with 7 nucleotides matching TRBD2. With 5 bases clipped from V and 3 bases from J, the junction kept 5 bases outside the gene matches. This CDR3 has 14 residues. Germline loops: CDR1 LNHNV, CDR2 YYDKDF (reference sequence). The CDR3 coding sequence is TGTGCCACCAGCTCCAGACTAGCAACAGATACGCAGTATTTT. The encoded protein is CATSSRLATDTQYF.

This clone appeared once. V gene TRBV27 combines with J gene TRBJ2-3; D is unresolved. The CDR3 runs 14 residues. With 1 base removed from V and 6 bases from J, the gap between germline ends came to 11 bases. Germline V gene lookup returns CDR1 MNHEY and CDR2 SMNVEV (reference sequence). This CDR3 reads CASSLWLGSDTQYF. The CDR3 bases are TGTGCCAGCAGTTTATGGCTAGGTAGCGATACGCAGTATTTT.

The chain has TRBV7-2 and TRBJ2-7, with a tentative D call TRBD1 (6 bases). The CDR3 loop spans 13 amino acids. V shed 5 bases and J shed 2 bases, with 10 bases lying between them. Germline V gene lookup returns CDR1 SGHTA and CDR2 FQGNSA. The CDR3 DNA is TGTGCCAGCAGCGGGGGCGTAACCTACGAGCAGTACTTC. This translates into CASSGGVTYEQYF.

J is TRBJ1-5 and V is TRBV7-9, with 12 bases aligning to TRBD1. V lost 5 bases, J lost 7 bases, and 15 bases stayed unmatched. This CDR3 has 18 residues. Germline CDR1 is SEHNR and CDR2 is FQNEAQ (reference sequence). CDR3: CASSPSPGQGAPGQPQHF. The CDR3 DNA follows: TGTGCCAGCAGCCCAAGCCCGGGACAGGGGGCGCCGGGGCAGCCCCAGCATTTT.

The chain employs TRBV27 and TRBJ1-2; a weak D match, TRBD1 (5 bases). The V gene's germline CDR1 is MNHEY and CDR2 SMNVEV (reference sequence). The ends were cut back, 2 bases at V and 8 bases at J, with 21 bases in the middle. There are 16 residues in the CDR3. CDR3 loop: CASSLARDSRRGGYTF. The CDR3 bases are TGTGCCAGCAGTTTAGCCCGGGACTCCCGACGTGGGGGCTACACCTTC.

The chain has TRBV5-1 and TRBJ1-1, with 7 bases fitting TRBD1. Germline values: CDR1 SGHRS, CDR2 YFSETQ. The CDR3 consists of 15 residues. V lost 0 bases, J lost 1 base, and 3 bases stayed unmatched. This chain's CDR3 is CASSLVSGGNTEAFF. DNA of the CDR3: TGCGCCAGCAGCTTGGTGTCAGGGGGGAACACTGAAGCTTTCTTT.

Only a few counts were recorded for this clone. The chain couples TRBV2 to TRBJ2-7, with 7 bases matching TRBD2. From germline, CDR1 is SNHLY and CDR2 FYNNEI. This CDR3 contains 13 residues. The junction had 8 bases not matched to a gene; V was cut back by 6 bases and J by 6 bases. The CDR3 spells CASRAGTNGEQYF. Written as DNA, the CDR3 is TGTGCCAGCAGAGCCGGGACTAACGGCGAGCAGTACTTC. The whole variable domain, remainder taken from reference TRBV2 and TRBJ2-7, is EPEVTQTPSHQVTQMGQEVILRCVPISNHLYFYWYRQILGQKVEFLVSFYNNEISEKSEIFDDQFSVERPDGSNFTLKIRSTKLEDSAMYFCASRAGTNGEQYFGPGTRLTVT.

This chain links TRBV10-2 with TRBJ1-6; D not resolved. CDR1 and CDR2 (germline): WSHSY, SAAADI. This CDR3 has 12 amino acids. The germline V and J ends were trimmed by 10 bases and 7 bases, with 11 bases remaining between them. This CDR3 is CATGRQNSPLHF. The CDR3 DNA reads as TGCGCCACGGGAAGGCAGAATTCACCCCTCCACTTT.

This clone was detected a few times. The CDR3 spells CASSLAGVLDYGYTF. Written as DNA, the CDR3 is TGTGCCAGCAGCTTAGCAGGGGTGCTAGACTATGGCTACACCTTC. V is TRBV7-8 and J is TRBJ1-2, with D tentatively TRBD1 (5 bases). The germline CDR1 and CDR2 sequences are SGHVS and FQNEAQ. Trimming removed 0 bases at V and 3 bases at J, with 11 bases between. This CDR3 has 15 amino acids.

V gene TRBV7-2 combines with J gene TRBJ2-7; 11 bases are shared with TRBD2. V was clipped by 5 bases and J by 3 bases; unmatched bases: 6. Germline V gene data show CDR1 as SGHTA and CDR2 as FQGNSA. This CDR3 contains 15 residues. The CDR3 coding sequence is TGTGCCAGCAGCCCCTCCGGGACTAGCGGCTACGAGCAGTACTTC. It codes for CASSPSGTSGYEQYF.

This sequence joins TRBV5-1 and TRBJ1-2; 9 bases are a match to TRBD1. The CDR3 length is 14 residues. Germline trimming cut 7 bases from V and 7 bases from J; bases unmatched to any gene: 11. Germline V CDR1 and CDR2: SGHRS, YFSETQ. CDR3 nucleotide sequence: TGCGCCAGCCAAGACACCGGGACAGGGAGTGGCTACACCTTC. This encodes CASQDTGTGSGYTF.

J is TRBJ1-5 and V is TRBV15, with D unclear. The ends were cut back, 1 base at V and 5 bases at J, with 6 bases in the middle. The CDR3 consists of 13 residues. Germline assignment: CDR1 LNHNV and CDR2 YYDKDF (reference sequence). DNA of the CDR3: TGTGCCACCAGCAGAGTAAGGGATCAGCCCCAGCATTTT. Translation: CATSRVRDQPQHF. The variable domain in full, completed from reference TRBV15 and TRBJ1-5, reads DAMVIQNPRYQVTQFGKPVTLSCSQTLNHNVMYWYQQKSSQAPKLLFHYYDKDFNNEADTPDNFQSRRPNTSFCFLDIRSPGLGDTAMYLCATSRVRDQPQHFGDGTRLSIL.

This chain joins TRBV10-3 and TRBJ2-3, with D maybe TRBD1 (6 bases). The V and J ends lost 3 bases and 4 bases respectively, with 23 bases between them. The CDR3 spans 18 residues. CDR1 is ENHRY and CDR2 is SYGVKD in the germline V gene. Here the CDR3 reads CAISDQPLQGYVPDTQYF. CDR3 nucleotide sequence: TGTGCCATCAGTGACCAACCCCTACAGGGTTACGTCCCAGATACGCAGTATTTT.

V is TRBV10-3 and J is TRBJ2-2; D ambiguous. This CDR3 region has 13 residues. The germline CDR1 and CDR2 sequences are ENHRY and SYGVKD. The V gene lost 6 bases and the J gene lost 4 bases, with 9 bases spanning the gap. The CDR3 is CAIRRQGTGELFF. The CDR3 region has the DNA TGTGCCATCAGACGGCAAGGCACCGGGGAGCTGTTTTTT.

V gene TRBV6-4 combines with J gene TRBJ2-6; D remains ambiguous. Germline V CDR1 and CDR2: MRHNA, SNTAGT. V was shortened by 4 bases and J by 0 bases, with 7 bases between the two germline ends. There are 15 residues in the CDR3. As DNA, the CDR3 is TGTGCCAGCAGTGTCCAGAGCTCTGGGGCCAACGTCCTGACTTTC. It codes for CASSVQSSGANVLTF.

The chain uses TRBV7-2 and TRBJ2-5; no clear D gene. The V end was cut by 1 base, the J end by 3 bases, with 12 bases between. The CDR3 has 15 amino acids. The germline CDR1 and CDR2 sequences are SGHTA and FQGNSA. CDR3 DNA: TGTGCCAGCAGCTTAGTAGCCAATCGGAAAGAGACCCAGTACTTC. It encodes CASSLVANRKETQYF.

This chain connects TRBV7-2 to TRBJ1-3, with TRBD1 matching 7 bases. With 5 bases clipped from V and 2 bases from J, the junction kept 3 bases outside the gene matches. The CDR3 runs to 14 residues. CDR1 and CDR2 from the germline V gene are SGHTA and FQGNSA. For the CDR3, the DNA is TGTGCCAGCAGCAGAGGGACAGCTGGAAACACCATATATTTT. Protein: CASSRGTAGNTIYF. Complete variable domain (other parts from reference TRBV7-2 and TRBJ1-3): GAGVSQSPSNKVTEKGKDVELRCDPISGHTALYWYRQSLGQGLEFLIYFQGNSAPDKSGLPSDRFSAERTGGSVSTLTIQRTQQEDSAVYLCASSRGTAGNTIYFGEGSWLTVV.

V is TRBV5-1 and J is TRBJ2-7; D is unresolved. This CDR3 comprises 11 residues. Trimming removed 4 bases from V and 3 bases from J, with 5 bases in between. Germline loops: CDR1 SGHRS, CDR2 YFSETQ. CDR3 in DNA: TGCGCCAGCAGCCAGAACTACGAGCAGTACTTC. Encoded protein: CASSQNYEQYF.

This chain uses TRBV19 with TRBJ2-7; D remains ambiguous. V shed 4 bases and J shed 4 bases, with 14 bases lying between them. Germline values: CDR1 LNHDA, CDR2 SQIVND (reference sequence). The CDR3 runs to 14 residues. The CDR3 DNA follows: TGTGCCAGTAGTAGAGGAACTCAAGATTACGAGCAGTACTTC. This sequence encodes CASSRGTQDYEQYF.

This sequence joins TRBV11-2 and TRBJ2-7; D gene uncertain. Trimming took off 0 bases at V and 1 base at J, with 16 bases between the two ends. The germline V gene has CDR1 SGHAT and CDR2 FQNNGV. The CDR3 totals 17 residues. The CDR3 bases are TGTGCCAGCAGCTTAGATCTGTCAATGGCGAGTTCCTACGAGCAGTACTTC. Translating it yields CASSLDLSMASSYEQYF. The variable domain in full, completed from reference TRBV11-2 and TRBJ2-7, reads EAGVAQSPRYKIIEKRQSVAFWCNPISGHATLYWYQQILGQGPKLLIQFQNNGVVDDSQLPKDRFSAERLKGVDSTLKIQPAKLEDSAVYLCASSLDLSMASSYEQYFGPGTRLTVT.

CDR3 sequence: CASSQGQGDFSYEQYF. The CDR3 DNA reads TGTGCCAGCAGTCAAGGACAGGGAGATTTCTCCTACGAGCAGTACTTC. The chain carries TRBV6-1 and TRBJ2-7; 8 nucleotides align to TRBD1. This CDR3 is built from 16 residues. Germline V gene lookup returns CDR1 MNHNS and CDR2 SASEGT. V trimming: 5 bases; J trimming: 0 bases; junction bases outside the gene matches: 9.

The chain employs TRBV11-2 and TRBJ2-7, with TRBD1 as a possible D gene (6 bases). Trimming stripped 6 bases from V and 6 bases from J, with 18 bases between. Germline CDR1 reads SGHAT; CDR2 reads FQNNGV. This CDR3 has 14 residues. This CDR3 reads CASRQNRDAGEQYF. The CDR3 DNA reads TGTGCCAGCAGACAAAACAGGGATGCGGGCGAGCAGTACTTC.